This T cell receptor beta chain was recovered during a study of blood T cells in healthy people across ages. Across the study: Per every two T cells, about one barcoded beta molecule was captured by template switching. Findings and limits, study-wide: Higher diversity and more naive CD4+ cells were features of long-lived donors, compared to aged donors. PBMCs left unsorted prevented a conclusive naive versus antigen-experienced comparison.

This clonotype appeared many times. Its target is unknown. The CDR3 has 15 amino acids. Trimming took 4 bases from V and 6 from J; bases not matched to a gene: 8. From germline, CDR1 is SGHRS and CDR2 YFSETQ. Through a sample-barcoded 5' primer and a J-beta primer mix, a second PCR was run for about 6 to 11 cycles. TCRdb itself ran the 5' RACE reads through MiXCR, one entry per CDR3 protein. The sample consists of about 1,500,000 distinct CDR3 sequences, approximately 28% of them appearing once. Material: blood. This chain joins TRBV5-1 and TRBJ2-1, with TRBD1 matching over 9 bases. The sequence derives from a woman under 40 in good health. The CDR3 DNA sequence: TGCGCCAGCAGCCCTGGGACAGGGATTCGCAATGAGCAGTTCTTC. Amino acid sequence: CASSPGTGIRNEQFF.